The T cell receptor beta chain described here comes from a study of post-analysis software for immune sequencing data. Across the whole study: Some patients lacked subtype; others had relapsing-remitting, secondary progressive or progressive-relapsing disease. The study, taken as a whole, reports: Versus controls, multiple sclerosis patients showed significantly lower diversity (normalized Chao1). The five TRBV segments detected at higher frequency in patients than in controls included TRBV5-6, TRBV5-1 and TRBV20-1. The authors found that F measure strongly co-clustered same-batch samples.

On this clonotype itself: Its antigen is unidentified.

The V end lost 4 bases, the J end lost 8 bases, and 14 bases lay between the germline ends. The germline CDR1 and CDR2 sequences are LGHNT and FRNRAP. This CDR3 region has 13 residues. Prepared libraries of TCR beta cDNA carried unique molecular identifiers. Via MiXCR, TCRdb re-called the PCR reads, giving one row per CDR3 protein. The data hold approximately 260,000 distinct CDR3 sequences, with less than 40% observed a single time. The chain carries TRBV12-5 and TRBJ1-2; D not resolved. Sequenced sample: blood. The TCR sequence derives from a girl aged 10 to 17 with multiple sclerosis. CDR3 residues: CASGSGSGLGYTF. The CDR3 DNA reads TGTGCTAGTGGTTCCGGTTCAGGATTAGGCTACACCTTC.